One and the same sample provided the 13 T cell receptor beta chains below, sequenced in a study of blood T cell repertoires in COVID-19 (dated by TCRdb to about 2020). Receptors were amplified or captured by the immunoSEQ multiplex PCR assay. TCRdb retrieved this table from immuneACCESS and kept in-frame rearrangements only. Not all clones are present; in checked studies, unresolved V genes account for under half, and no reason is known for the remainder. The sample table records some 200,000 clones; around 86% of these occur just once. The ten top clones hold about 5.6% of the sample. Sample: peripheral blood. The receptors originated from a woman in her seventies with COVID-19, enrolled during active disease.

The chain carries TRBV24-1 and TRBJ2-7; D possibly corresponds to TRBD1 (6 bases). Germline CDR1 reads KGHDR; CDR2 reads SFDVKD. The CDR3 covers 15 residues. The germline V and J ends were trimmed by 6 bases and 3 bases, with 17 bases remaining between them. This CDR3 is CATSPKGGTHYEQYF. DNA of the CDR3: TGTGCCACCAGTCCAAAGGGTGGGACACACTACGAGCAGTACTTC.

Only a few counts were recorded for this clone. In nucleotides, the CDR3 is TGTGCCAGCAGACGAGATGAGGGGGCCGCGCTGGAGCAGTACTTC. Its protein is CASRRDEGAALEQYF. The V call is TRBV6-5, the J call TRBJ2-7, with 7 positions matching TRBD1. J lost 7 bases, V lost 6 bases, and 15 bases had no gene match. CDR3 size: 15 residues. Germline CDR1 is MNHEY and CDR2 is SVGAGI.

The chain employs TRBV5-6 and TRBJ2-5; 7 nucleotides line up with TRBD1. CDR1 is SGHDT and CDR2 is YYEEEE in the germline V gene. The CDR3 has 16 amino acids. The trim removed 0 bases at V and 1 base at J, leaving 6 bases unmatched. CDR3 region: CASSLVGDSFQETQYF. The CDR3 nucleotides are TGTGCCAGCAGCTTGGTGGGGGACAGCTTCCAAGAGACCCAGTACTTC.

V gene TRBV19 combines with J gene TRBJ1-2, with TRBD1 identical over 7 bases. V was pared by 4 bases and J by 3 bases, with 2 bases of the junction left unmatched. The CDR3 spans 13 residues. Germline values: CDR1 LNHDA, CDR2 SQIVND (reference sequence). DNA for the CDR3: TGTGCCAGTAGTACTACAGGGGACTATGGCTACACCTTC. Translated, it gives CASSTTGDYGYTF.

This clone was seen a single time. A read error is possible here, since a much larger clone lies one base away. The CDR3 loop is CASSTGTDNQPQHF. CDR3 nucleotide sequence: TGTGCCAGCAGCACTGGGACAGACAATCAGCCCCAGCATTTT. The chain combines TRBV5-8 with TRBJ1-5; 7 positions agree with TRBD1. CDR3 length: 14 amino acids. With V trimmed by 4 bases and J by 3 bases, 4 bases remained unmatched. In germline, CDR1 is SGHTS, CDR2 YDEGEE.

At least ten counts were recorded for this clone. This chain links TRBV19 with TRBJ1-5; D is unclear. Per the germline V gene, CDR1 is LNHDA and CDR2 is SQIVND (reference sequence). This CDR3 region has 15 residues. Deletions cut 7 bases from V and 1 base from J, with 14 bases between. CDR3 bases: TGTGCCAGTAACGGCAGGTCATCGAGCAATCAGCCCCAGCATTTT. Translating it yields CASNGRSSSNQPQHF.

Concerning this clone: Different DNA sequences within this sample yield the same CDR3. This sequence joins TRBV7-2 and TRBJ1-5; TRBD1 matches 7 bases. The CDR3 covers 15 residues. Germline V gene lookup returns CDR1 SGHTA and CDR2 FQGNSA. V was clipped by 1 base and J by 2 bases; unmatched bases: 2. This CDR3 reads CASSLDRGGNQPQHF. The CDR3 nucleotides are TGTGCCAGCAGCTTAGACAGGGGAGGCAATCAGCCCCAGCATTTT.

V and J are TRBV20-1 and TRBJ2-2; 8 bases match TRBD2. This CDR3 contains 15 residues. Germline CDR1 DFQATT, CDR2 SNEGSKA (reference sequence). The V and J ends lost 3 bases and 3 bases, in that order; junction bases with no gene match: 6. CDR3 sequence: CSASDKRGYTGELFF. The CDR3 DNA reads as TGCAGTGCTAGTGACAAGCGGGGGTACACCGGGGAGCTGTTTTTT.

This clone was seen a handful of times. The chain joins TRBV19 to TRBJ2-2; D unclear. V gave up 1 base and J gave up 1 base, with 4 bases separating them. This CDR3 has 14 residues. CDR1 is LNHDA, CDR2 SQIVND, per germline (reference sequence). This CDR3 reads CASSIAGNTGELFF. CDR3 DNA: TGTGCCAGTAGTATAGCCGGGAACACCGGGGAGCTGTTTTTT.

V gene TRBV5-1 combines with J gene TRBJ2-1, with 10 bases identical to TRBD1. The junction had 14 bases not matched to a gene; V was cut back by 7 bases and J by 7 bases. CDR3 length equals 16 residues. Per germline, CDR1 SGHRS and CDR2 YFSETQ. The DNA of the CDR3 is TGCGCCAGCCGTCTTGACAGGGGGCAGGCTGGAAATGAGCAGTTCTTC. It codes for CASRLDRGQAGNEQFF.

V is TRBV7-2 and J is TRBJ1-5; maybe TRBD1 (5 bases). Trimming removed 1 base at V and 6 bases at J, with 10 bases between. There are 14 residues in the CDR3. The germline gives CDR1 SGHTA, CDR2 FQGNSA. The CDR3 DNA reads TGTGCCAGCAGCTTAGGGACAATAGGTCAGCCCCAGCATTTT. Amino acid sequence: CASSLGTIGQPQHF. The full variable domain, rest sourced from reference TRBV7-2 and TRBJ1-5, is GAGVSQSPSNKVTEKGKDVELRCDPISGHTALYWYRQSLGQGLEFLIYFQGNSAPDKSGLPSDRFSAERTGGSVSTLTIQRTQQEDSAVYLCASSLGTIGQPQHFGDGTRLSIL.

This rearrangement joins TRBV18 to TRBJ1-6; 7 bases match TRBD1. This CDR3 region has 15 residues. With V trimmed by 3 bases and J by 7 bases, 6 bases remained unmatched. Germline loops: CDR1 KGHSH, CDR2 LQKENI. DNA of the CDR3: TGTGCCAGCTCACCCGACGACAGGGCAAATTCACCCCTCCACTTT. Its protein product is CASSPDDRANSPLHF. The whole variable domain, filled in from reference TRBV18 and TRBJ1-6, reads NAGVMQNPRHLVRRRGQEARLRCSPMKGHSHVYWYRQLPEEGLKFMVYLQKENIIDESGMPKERFSAEFPKEGPSILRIQQVVRGDSAAYFCASSPDDRANSPLHFGNGTRLTVT.

Worth noting for this clone: The junction does not match germline at one end; this may be a read error. The rearrangement uses TRBV27 and TRBJ2-7; TRBD2 agrees at 12 bases. The CDR3 length is 12 residues. Germline lookup yields CDR1 MNHEY and CDR2 SMNVEV (reference sequence). CDR3 nucleotide sequence: TGTGCCAGCAGTTTACTGGGACTAGCGGGCCTTTTC. It yields the protein CASSLLGLAGLF.